These T cell receptor beta chains were read from a single sample in a study of radiation and T cells in renal cell carcinoma. TCRdb's table, derived via immunoSEQ multiplex PCR, lists solely in-frame clones and lacks some. The sample contains 100,000 to 150,000 clones, over 75% of which appear only once. The starting material was blood, obtained from a patient whose treatment included radiotherapy and nephrectomy. The receptors come from a man aged 50 or older with renal cell carcinoma. Both conserved end residues are part of each CDR3. Fields, in order: J gene, D gene, CDR3 length, clone size, V gene, CDR3 protein, CDR3 DNA. A D gene is named only where the DNA matches it firmly. Size values are once, few and many counts, or a class for expanded clones, and some rows have none.

j_call: TRBJ1-1
d_call: TRBD1
cdr3_length: 14
clone_size: .
v_call: TRBV7-3
cdr3_aa: CASSRDRGDTEAFF
cdr3_nt: TGTGCCAGCAGCCGGGACAGAGGAGACACTGAAGCTTTCTTT

j_call: TRBJ2-6
d_call: .
cdr3_length: 17
clone_size: once
v_call: TRBV5-6
cdr3_aa: CASSLSPYASGANVLTF
cdr3_nt: TGTGCCAGCAGCTTAAGCCCTTATGCCTCTGGGGCCAACGTCCTGACTTTC

j_call: TRBJ1-2
d_call: TRBD1
cdr3_length: 14
clone_size: .
v_call: TRBV5-1
cdr3_aa: CASSSGQGAPGYTF
cdr3_nt: TGCGCCAGCAGCTCGGGACAGGGGGCGCCGGGCTACACCTTC

j_call: TRBJ2-7
d_call: TRBD1
cdr3_length: 15
clone_size: .
v_call: TRBV6-5
cdr3_aa: CASSTAGQGSYEQYF
cdr3_nt: TGTGCCAGCAGTACCGCGGGACAGGGTTCCTACGAGCAGTACTTC

j_call: TRBJ2-2
d_call: .
cdr3_length: 16
clone_size: .
v_call: TRBV5-1
cdr3_aa: CASSLANRLNTGELFF
cdr3_nt: TGCGCCAGCAGCTTGGCCAATAGGTTGAACACCGGGGAGCTGTTTTTT

j_call: TRBJ2-5
d_call: TRBD2
cdr3_length: 17
clone_size: few
v_call: TRBV5-4
cdr3_aa: CASSSGGSGRRPETQYF
cdr3_nt: TGTGCCAGCAGCTCGGGGGGTAGCGGGAGGAGGCCAGAGACCCAGTACTTC

j_call: TRBJ1-1
d_call: .
cdr3_length: 14
clone_size: .
v_call: TRBV6-5
cdr3_aa: CASGGLGKNTEAFF
cdr3_nt: TGTGCCAGCGGGGGGTTGGGTAAGAACACTGAAGCTTTCTTT

j_call: TRBJ2-7
d_call: TRBD1
cdr3_length: 13
clone_size: .
v_call: TRBV5-5
cdr3_aa: CASSGGQGDEQYF
cdr3_nt: TGTGCCAGCAGCGGGGGACAGGGAGACGAGCAGTACTTC

j_call: TRBJ1-4
d_call: .
cdr3_length: 15
clone_size: .
v_call: TRBV27
cdr3_aa: CASSPQGFWGEKLFF
cdr3_nt: TGTGCCAGCAGTCCCCAGGGGTTTTGGGGTGAAAAACTGTTTTTT

j_call: TRBJ2-3
d_call: .
cdr3_length: 16
clone_size: few
v_call: TRBV11-2
cdr3_aa: CASSFLPGVQSDTQYF
cdr3_nt: TGTGCCAGCAGCTTCCTCCCGGGTGTCCAGTCAGATACGCAGTATTTT

j_call: TRBJ1-2
d_call: .
cdr3_length: 12
clone_size: .
v_call: TRBV7-9
cdr3_aa: CASGGVSWGYTF
cdr3_nt: TGTGCCAGCGGCGGGGTGTCGTGGGGCTACACCTTC

j_call: TRBJ2-7
d_call: TRBD1
cdr3_length: 13
clone_size: once
v_call: TRBV28
cdr3_aa: CASERDSSYEQYF
cdr3_nt: TGTGCCAGCGAACGGGACAGCAGCTACGAGCAGTACTTC

j_call: TRBJ2-7
d_call: .
cdr3_length: 15
clone_size: .
v_call: TRBV5-1
cdr3_aa: CASSLGAGSVYEQYF
cdr3_nt: TGCGCCAGCAGCTTGGGGGCGGGCTCCGTCTACGAGCAGTACTTC

j_call: TRBJ2-3
d_call: TRBD2
cdr3_length: 17
clone_size: .
v_call: TRBV5-5
cdr3_aa: CASSFGTSGRATDTQYF
cdr3_nt: TGTGCCAGCAGCTTCGGGACTAGCGGGAGGGCCACAGATACGCAGTATTTT

j_call: TRBJ2-7
d_call: .
cdr3_length: 13
clone_size: .
v_call: TRBV10-1
cdr3_aa: CASSESGSYEQYF
cdr3_nt: TGCGCCAGCAGTGAGTCGGGGTCCTACGAGCAGTACTTC

j_call: TRBJ1-1
d_call: .
cdr3_length: 14
clone_size: .
v_call: TRBV7-2
cdr3_aa: CASTTQTGSTEAFF
cdr3_nt: TGTGCCAGCACCACTCAAACAGGGTCCACTGAAGCTTTCTTT

j_call: TRBJ1-1
d_call: .
cdr3_length: 15
clone_size: few
v_call: TRBV30
cdr3_aa: CAWSVEWTANTEAFF
cdr3_nt: TGTGCCTGGAGTGTAGAATGGACAGCTAACACTGAAGCTTTCTTT

j_call: TRBJ1-3
d_call: .
cdr3_length: 13
clone_size: .
v_call: TRBV30
cdr3_aa: CAWSHQGGNTIYF
cdr3_nt: TGTGCCTGGAGTCACCAGGGAGGAAACACCATATATTTT

j_call: TRBJ2-3
d_call: TRBD2
cdr3_length: 15
clone_size: .
v_call: TRBV19
cdr3_aa: CASSQTSRFADTQYF
cdr3_nt: TGTGCCAGTAGTCAGACTAGCCGCTTCGCAGATACGCAGTATTTT

j_call: TRBJ2-5
d_call: TRBD2
cdr3_length: 17
clone_size: once
v_call: TRBV10-3
cdr3_aa: CAISLGNSGGAGETQYF
cdr3_nt: TGTGCCATCAGCCTCGGAAATAGCGGGGGGGCGGGTGAGACCCAGTACTTC

j_call: TRBJ1-5
d_call: .
cdr3_length: 13
clone_size: .
v_call: TRBV7-6
cdr3_aa: CASSLGLGQPQHF
cdr3_nt: TGTGCCAGCAGCCTGGGACTGGGTCAGCCCCAGCATTTT

j_call: TRBJ2-7
d_call: .
cdr3_length: 14
clone_size: few
v_call: TRBV5-6
cdr3_aa: CASSLTWTAYEQYF
cdr3_nt: TGTGCCAGCAGCCTTACCTGGACAGCCTACGAGCAGTACTTC

j_call: TRBJ1-2
d_call: .
cdr3_length: 11
clone_size: .
v_call: TRBV28
cdr3_aa: CASSVNYGYTF
cdr3_nt: TGTGCCAGCAGTGTTAACTATGGCTACACCTTC

j_call: TRBJ2-7
d_call: .
cdr3_length: 15
clone_size: once
v_call: TRBV5-4
cdr3_aa: CASSLSKGQGSEQYF
cdr3_nt: TGTGCCAGCAGCTTGAGCAAGGGTCAAGGTTCCGAGCAGTACTTC

j_call: TRBJ1-5
d_call: TRBD1
cdr3_length: 14
clone_size: many
v_call: TRBV4-1
cdr3_aa: CASSQETGNQPQHF
cdr3_nt: TGCGCCAGCAGCCAAGAGACAGGGAATCAGCCCCAGCATTTT

j_call: TRBJ2-1
d_call: .
cdr3_length: 16
clone_size: .
v_call: TRBV19
cdr3_aa: CASTAPTGRSHNEQFF
cdr3_nt: TGTGCCAGTACGGCCCCAACAGGAAGATCCCACAATGAGCAGTTCTTC

j_call: TRBJ2-1
d_call: TRBD2
cdr3_length: 19
clone_size: .
v_call: TRBV4-3
cdr3_aa: CASSQDLAGGPSYHNEQFF
cdr3_nt: TGCGCCAGCAGCCAAGATTTAGCGGGGGGGCCAAGTTACCACAATGAGCAGTTCTTC

j_call: TRBJ2-7
d_call: .
cdr3_length: 15
clone_size: once
v_call: TRBV7-2
cdr3_aa: CASSLGAAPGYEQYF
cdr3_nt: TGTGCCAGCAGCTTAGGTGCAGCTCCGGGCTACGAGCAGTACTTC

j_call: TRBJ2-3
d_call: TRBD2
cdr3_length: 19
clone_size: once
v_call: TRBV29-1
cdr3_aa: CSVGGLARASGKLRDTQYF
cdr3_nt: TGCAGCGTTGGTGGCCTAGCTAGGGCTAGCGGGAAACTGCGCGATACGCAGTATTTT

j_call: TRBJ2-7
d_call: .
cdr3_length: 15
clone_size: .
v_call: TRBV10-2
cdr3_aa: CASSEEGGFSYEQYF
cdr3_nt: TGCGCCAGCAGTGAGGAGGGGGGGTTCTCCTACGAGCAGTACTTC

j_call: TRBJ1-2
d_call: TRBD1
cdr3_length: 16
clone_size: .
v_call: TRBV19
cdr3_aa: CASIEEGTGFAYGYTF
cdr3_nt: TGTGCCAGTATTGAAGAGGGGACAGGGTTTGCCTATGGCTACACCTTC

j_call: TRBJ2-1
d_call: .
cdr3_length: 13
clone_size: .
v_call: TRBV5-4
cdr3_aa: CASSPPRYNEQFF
cdr3_nt: TGTGCCAGCAGCCCCCCGAGGTACAATGAGCAGTTCTTC

j_call: TRBJ2-5
d_call: TRBD2
cdr3_length: 15
clone_size: .
v_call: TRBV5-4
cdr3_aa: CASRVGLAGEETQYF
cdr3_nt: TGTGCCAGCAGAGTCGGACTAGCGGGGGAGGAGACCCAGTACTTC

j_call: TRBJ2-5
d_call: TRBD1
cdr3_length: 17
clone_size: .
v_call: TRBV11-1
cdr3_aa: CASSLGSGDREQETQYF
cdr3_nt: TGTGCCAGCAGCTTAGGGTCAGGAGACAGGGAGCAAGAGACCCAGTACTTC

j_call: TRBJ2-2
d_call: .
cdr3_length: 16
clone_size: .
v_call: TRBV2
cdr3_aa: CASSASRVLTTGELFF
cdr3_nt: TGTGCCAGCAGTGCCAGCAGGGTACTAACCACCGGGGAGCTGTTTTTT

j_call: TRBJ2-2
d_call: .
cdr3_length: 14
clone_size: .
v_call: TRBV6-1
cdr3_aa: CASSEAGNTGELFF
cdr3_nt: TGTGCCAGCAGTGAAGCGGGGAACACCGGGGAGCTGTTTTTT

j_call: TRBJ2-1
d_call: .
cdr3_length: 15
clone_size: few
v_call: TRBV7-2
cdr3_aa: CASSLGTSSYNEQFF
cdr3_nt: TGTGCCAGCAGCTTAGGGACGAGCTCCTACAATGAGCAGTTCTTC

j_call: TRBJ1-5
d_call: TRBD1
cdr3_length: 15
clone_size: few
v_call: TRBV4-3
cdr3_aa: CASSRGQGSNQPQHF
cdr3_nt: TGCGCCAGCAGCCGCGGACAGGGAAGCAATCAGCCCCAGCATTTT

j_call: TRBJ1-1
d_call: .
cdr3_length: 14
clone_size: .
v_call: TRBV30
cdr3_aa: CAWSVYTVNTEAFF
cdr3_nt: TGTGCCTGGAGTGTATATACCGTGAACACTGAAGCTTTCTTT

j_call: TRBJ2-7
d_call: .
cdr3_length: 12
clone_size: .
v_call: TRBV10-3
cdr3_aa: CAIGDTNYEQYF
cdr3_nt: TGTGCCATTGGGGACACAAACTACGAGCAGTACTTC

j_call: TRBJ1-4
d_call: .
cdr3_length: 11
clone_size: .
v_call: TRBV19
cdr3_aa: CASTGYEKLFF
cdr3_nt: TGTGCCAGTACGGGGTATGAAAAACTGTTTTTT

j_call: TRBJ2-6
d_call: TRBD1
cdr3_length: 18
clone_size: .
v_call: TRBV11-1
cdr3_aa: CASSARDRGRSGANVLTF
cdr3_nt: TGTGCCAGCAGCGCCCGGGACAGGGGACGCTCTGGGGCCAACGTCCTGACTTTC

j_call: TRBJ1-5
d_call: .
cdr3_length: 15
clone_size: .
v_call: TRBV7-9
cdr3_aa: CASSSGMRGDQPQHF
cdr3_nt: TGTGCCAGCAGTTCGGGGATGCGTGGGGATCAGCCCCAGCATTTT

j_call: TRBJ2-7
d_call: TRBD1
cdr3_length: 16
clone_size: .
v_call: TRBV18
cdr3_aa: CASSPTGGNLFYEQYF
cdr3_nt: TGTGCCAGCTCACCAACAGGGGGCAACTTATTTTACGAGCAGTACTTC

j_call: TRBJ1-2
d_call: .
cdr3_length: 11
clone_size: few
v_call: TRBV30
cdr3_aa: CAWNTGYGYTF
cdr3_nt: TGTGCCTGGAACACGGGGTATGGCTACACCTTC

j_call: TRBJ2-7
d_call: .
cdr3_length: 15
clone_size: once
v_call: TRBV5-1
cdr3_aa: CASSLGAGLGYEQYF
cdr3_nt: TGCGCCAGCAGCTTGGGAGCGGGTCTGGGCTACGAGCAGTACTTC

j_call: TRBJ1-5
d_call: .
cdr3_length: 12
clone_size: few
v_call: TRBV7-9
cdr3_aa: CASSLGSQPQHF
cdr3_nt: TGTGCCAGCAGCTTAGGGAGTCAGCCCCAGCATTTT

j_call: TRBJ2-7
d_call: TRBD1
cdr3_length: 14
clone_size: few
v_call: TRBV6-1
cdr3_aa: CASSEMTGMREQYF
cdr3_nt: TGTGCCAGCAGTGAAATGACAGGGATGCGCGAGCAGTACTTC

j_call: TRBJ2-7
d_call: .
cdr3_length: 14
clone_size: .
v_call: TRBV5-4
cdr3_aa: CASSLEITAYEQYF
cdr3_nt: TGTGCCAGCAGCCTAGAGATAACGGCCTACGAGCAGTACTTC